This section outlines one T cell receptor beta chain sequence together with its context. This specimen belongs to a study of blood T cell repertoires in COVID-19. Across the whole study: Sample material is recorded as cDNA or gDNA derived from T cells, B-cell-depleted T cells, or PBMCs.

Germline values: CDR1 MGHRA, CDR2 YSYEKL. Trimming removed 8 bases at V and 8 bases at J, with 18 bases between. CDR3 length equals 13 residues. This table comes from immunoSEQ multiplex PCR, and its TCRdb copy is limited to in-frame clones, with some not included. The sample includes around 250,000 clones, 75% to 95% of them seen just once. The age range of participants was 18 to 89 years, with residence in fewer than 25 US areas. In assigning cohorts, the study relied on participant-reported clinical history. Participants in the exposed group had met a COVID-19 case in the 2 weeks before joining the study.

The specimen sequenced was PBMCs or T cells enriched from blood (not recorded which). This chain joins TRBV4-1 and TRBJ1-2, with D tentatively TRBD1 (5 bases). The sequence was collected from a middle-aged man who had been exposed to COVID-19. The CDR3 sequence is CASRSRAGLGYTF. The CDR3 nucleotides read TGCGCCAGCCGCAGTCGGGCAGGGCTAGGCTACACCTTC.